The sequence of this T cell receptor beta chain was determined in a study of STAT5B mutations in CD4+ large granular lymphocyte leukemia. Germline assignment: CDR1 SGHRS and CDR2 YFSETQ. This CDR3 has 14 amino acids. V lost 4 bases and J lost 8; bases outside the gene matches: 6. Concerning this clone itself: Its antigen remains unknown.

Study findings and constraints: Main leukemic clonotypes were patient-specific, but 20% to 25% appeared at low frequency elsewhere. Patient CD4-sorted repertoires stayed more clonal than healthy ones after leukemic-clone removal. TRBV06-family usage was enriched in top patient clones (8/27) versus controls (2/35).

Repertoires were generated with immunoSEQ multiplex PCR, while TCRdb's copy carries only in-frame clones and drops some. Among 30,000 to 40,000 clones listed, about 76% were seen once. The rearrangement uses TRBV5-1 and TRBJ1-6; 7 nucleotides align to TRBD1. The sequenced material came from CD4+ T cells from blood buffy coats. The source is a human donor in good health. CDR3 nucleotide sequence: TGCGCCAGCAGCCTGGGACAGTGGGATTCACCCCTCCACTTT. Its protein is CASSLGQWDSPLHF.